This T cell receptor (beta chain) was obtained from a study of early T cells in non-severe SARS-CoV-2 infection. About the research overall: Sequenced material consisted of bulk RNA (from unsorted whole blood), and chains were unpaired. Study conclusions and caveats: VDJdb-based matching was biased toward anti-spike CD8 responses and missed private and CD4 specificities.

V lost 4 bases and J lost 4; bases outside the gene matches: 9. Germline V lookup: CDR1 SQVTM, CDR2 ANQGSEA. The CDR3 loop spans 14 amino acids. Tagging with unique molecular identifiers was applied to individual cDNA molecules. TCRdb redid the calling of the 5' RACE reads with MiXCR, one entry per CDR3 protein. The top ten hold around 4.2% of the sample, which has about 52,000 distinct CDR3 sequences, approximately 8% seen once. Details on this clonotype: Its matching antigen is unknown.

The clonotype comes from an adult who was a healthcare worker with PCR-confirmed SARS-CoV-2 infection or an uninfected control (not recorded which). The chain employs TRBV29-1 and TRBJ2-7; 8 bases agree with TRBD1. What was sequenced was whole blood. The CDR3 DNA follows: TGCAGCGTTGTCCGAGGACAGGGTGAATACGAGCAGTACTTC. As protein: CSVVRGQGEYEQYF.